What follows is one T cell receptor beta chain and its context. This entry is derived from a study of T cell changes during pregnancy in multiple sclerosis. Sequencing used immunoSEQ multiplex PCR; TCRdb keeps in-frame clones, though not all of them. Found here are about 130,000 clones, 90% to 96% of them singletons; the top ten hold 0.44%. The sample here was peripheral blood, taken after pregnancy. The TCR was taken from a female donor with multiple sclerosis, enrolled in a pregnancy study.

The CDR3: CASSLLPGASGNTIYF. CDR3 sequence (DNA): TGTGCCAGCAGTTTGCTCCCAGGGGCCTCTGGAAACACCATATATTTT. This chain connects TRBV28 to TRBJ1-3; a weak D match, TRBD1 (6 bases). Germline values: CDR1 MDHEN, CDR2 SYDVKM. Trimming cost V 3 bases and J 0 bases, with 12 bases left between them. The CDR3 totals 16 residues.